These 20 T cell receptor beta chains share one sample of origin, sequenced in a study of T cell repertoires in cytomegalovirus infection. A single record per CDR3 protein comes from TCRdb applying MiXCR to the reads. This table holds 310,000 or so distinct CDR3 sequences, roughly a tenth found once. Sample: PBMCs. Source of these receptors: a human donor in good health (CMV status not recorded). Some clones in this sample may be carry-over from other donors' samples.

This clonotype was seen many times. The chain uses TRBV6-1 and TRBJ2-3; 8 nucleotides agree with TRBD1. J was trimmed by 5 bases and V by 6 bases; bases with no gene match: 10. The CDR3 sequence is 15 residues long. Germline loops: CDR1 MNHNS, CDR2 SASEGT. In DNA form, the CDR3 reads TGTGCCAGCAGAAAACCCGACAGGGGTGGAGATACGCAGTATTTT. Translated, it gives CASRKPDRGGDTQYF.

V gene TRBV5-1 combines with J gene TRBJ2-3, with no clear D. The germline gives CDR1 SGHRS, CDR2 YFSETQ. V was shortened by 6 bases and J by 10 bases, with 18 bases between the two germline ends. This CDR3 is 13 amino acids long. The CDR3 DNA is TGCGCCAGCACCCGCCCTGACCATGAGGCGCAGTATTTT. As protein: CASTRPDHEAQYF.

The chain carries TRBV5-6 and TRBJ2-1; 9 bases match TRBD1. This CDR3 is built from 17 residues. The germline gives CDR1 SGHDT, CDR2 YYEEEE. V shed 2 bases and J 8 bases; nucleotides not matched to a gene: 14. In nucleotides, the CDR3 is TGTGCCAGCAGCTTTCGCGTCGGGACAGGGTGGTTCTATGAGCAGTTCTTC. Its translation is CASSFRVGTGWFYEQFF.

This clonotype showed up many times. The chain combines TRBV6-5 with TRBJ1-1; D is undetermined. V lost 7 bases, J lost 4 bases, and 16 bases lay in between. This CDR3 has 14 amino acids. From germline, CDR1 is MNHEY and CDR2 SVGAGI. The CDR3 is CASTPTQPATEAFF. The CDR3 DNA reads TGTGCCAGCACCCCAACCCAACCTGCCACTGAAGCTTTCTTT.

This clonotype showed up many times. This sequence joins TRBV6-2 or TRBV6-3 and TRBJ2-1; D uncertain. This CDR3 region has 13 residues. V was pared by 7 bases and J by 7 bases, with 14 bases between. CDR1 and CDR2 from the germline V gene are MNHEY and SVGEGT. This chain's CDR3 is CASTSKPGNEQFF. DNA for the CDR3: TGTGCCAGCACCTCTAAGCCCGGGAATGAGCAGTTCTTC.

This clonotype was detected many times. This chain links TRBV28 with TRBJ2-3; D is possibly TRBD2 (6 bases). CDR1 and CDR2 (germline): MDHEN, SYDVKM. The V end lost 5 bases, the J end lost 0 bases, and 9 bases lay between the germline ends. This CDR3 is 14 amino acids long. In DNA form, the CDR3 reads TGTGCCAGCAGTGGGGACTCCAGCACAGATACGCAGTATTTT. This encodes CASSGDSSTDTQYF.

The sample holds many counts of this clonotype. The rearrangement uses TRBV7-9 and TRBJ2-1, with 8 bases identical to TRBD2. The CDR3 contains 14 residues. The germline V gene encodes CDR1 SEHNR and CDR2 FQNEAQ (reference sequence). J gave up 8 bases and V 3 bases, and 6 bases lay outside the gene matches. The CDR3 sequence: CASSFPGGAYEQFF. For the CDR3, the DNA is TGTGCCAGCAGCTTTCCCGGGGGGGCTTATGAGCAGTTCTTC.

This clonotype showed up many times. The J gene is TRBJ1-2, the V gene TRBV20-1; 8 bases align to TRBD1. Trimming at V came to 0 bases and at J to 4 bases, leaving 4 bases not matched to a gene. CDR3 length: 14 residues. The germline V gene has CDR1 DFQATT and CDR2 SNEGSKA (reference sequence). Here the CDR3 reads CSARDVDRGYGYTF. Here the CDR3 DNA reads TGCAGTGCTAGAGATGTAGACAGGGGCTATGGCTACACCTTC.

V and J are TRBV20-1 and TRBJ2-3, with TRBD1 as a possible D gene (5 bases). CDR3 size: 12 residues. CDR1 is DFQATT and CDR2 is SNEGSKA in the germline V gene (reference sequence). V was trimmed by 5 bases and J by 4 bases, leaving 10 bases between them. The CDR3 loop reads CSAGDSPDTQYF. As DNA, the CDR3 is TGCAGTGCTGGTGACAGTCCAGATACGCAGTATTTT.

This clonotype was recorded a few times. The chain carries TRBV29-1 and TRBJ2-2, with D possibly TRBD2 on 5 matching bases. This CDR3 comprises 12 residues. Germline V lookup: CDR1 SQVTM, CDR2 ANQGSEA. Trimming took 8 bases from V and 5 from J, leaving 12 bases between them. This chain's CDR3 is CSTLAGTGELFF. DNA for the CDR3: TGCAGCACCTTGGCGGGTACCGGGGAGCTGTTTTTT.

This clonotype was observed at least ten times. V and J are TRBV12-5 and TRBJ2-7; 8 bases line up with TRBD2. This CDR3 spans 14 amino acids. Germline CDR1 reads LGHNT; CDR2 reads FRNRAP. The V segment lost 6 bases and the J segment 4 bases; nucleotides outside the gene matches: 8. The CDR3 region is CASGLDGRVYEQYF. CDR3 bases: TGTGCTAGTGGCCTGGACGGGAGGGTATACGAGCAGTACTTC.

This clonotype was seen at least ten times. V usage is TRBV15 and J usage is TRBJ2-7; 7 bases match TRBD1. The CDR3 extends over 13 amino acids. V lost 3 bases to trimming and J lost 3 bases; unmatched junction nucleotides: 2. Germline V gene data show CDR1 as LNHNV and CDR2 as YYDKDF (reference sequence). The CDR3 protein is CATSRDRHYEQYV. The CDR3 DNA is TGTGCCACCAGCAGGGACAGGCACTACGAGCAGTACGTC.

Many counts were recorded for this clonotype. The chain joins TRBV2 to TRBJ1-4, with D possibly TRBD1 on 5 matching bases. In germline, CDR1 is SNHLY, CDR2 FYNNEI. The CDR3 sequence is 16 residues long. V was cut by 4 bases and J by 0 bases, with 12 bases left in between. CDR3 loop: CASSGGHLATNEKLFF. CDR3 DNA sequence: TGTGCCAGCAGTGGCGGACACCTCGCAACTAATGAAAAACTGTTTTTT.

This clonotype was detected ten times or more. The chain is built from TRBV10-3 and TRBJ1-1; maybe TRBD1 (5 bases). Germline CDR1 and CDR2: ENHRY and SYGVKD. This CDR3 has 15 residues. Between the trimmed V and J ends, which lost 2 bases and 0 bases, there was a span of 10 bases. The chain's CDR3 is CAISEVGRMNTEAFF. CDR3 nucleotide sequence: TGTGCCATCAGTGAGGTGGGACGGATGAACACTGAAGCTTTCTTT.

This clonotype was counted at least ten times. J is TRBJ2-1 and V is TRBV28, with TRBD1 as a possible D gene (6 bases). This CDR3 has 13 residues. CDR1 MDHEN and CDR2 SYDVKM come from the germline V gene. V gave up 5 bases and J gave up 8 bases, with 13 bases separating them. This CDR3 reads CASSRGFEYEQFF. Here the CDR3 DNA reads TGTGCCAGCAGTAGGGGGTTCGAGTATGAGCAGTTCTTC.

This chain links TRBV29-1 with TRBJ1-5; 11 positions agree with TRBD1. V was pared by 6 bases and J by 3 bases, with 7 bases of the junction left unmatched. The germline V gene encodes CDR1 SQVTM and CDR2 ANQGSEA. CDR3 size: 15 residues. CDR3 DNA sequence: TGCAGCGTGGCCGGGACAGGGGGTATCAATCAGCCCCAGCATTTT. Its protein is CSVAGTGGINQPQHF.

There are many counts of this clonotype. V gene TRBV2 combines with J gene TRBJ1-5; D possibly corresponds to TRBD1 (6 bases). Between the trimmed V and J ends, which lost 5 bases and 8 bases, there was a span of 16 bases. The V gene's germline CDR1 is SNHLY and CDR2 FYNNEI. The CDR3 sequence is 14 residues long. CDR3 amino acids: CASSLQGSREPQHF. Written as DNA, the CDR3 is TGTGCCAGCAGTCTACAGGGCTCTCGCGAGCCCCAGCATTTT.

This clonotype was counted ten times or more. The chain carries TRBV5-5 and TRBJ1-5, with 8 bases matching TRBD1. Trimming removed 4 bases from V and 0 bases from J; junction bases left unmatched: 9. The germline CDR1 and CDR2 sequences are SGHKS and YYEKEE (reference sequence). The CDR3 extends over 17 amino acids. In DNA form, the CDR3 reads TGTGCCAGCAGCCTCGGGACAGGCCAATATAGCAATCAGCCCCAGCATTTT. The encoded protein is CASSLGTGQYSNQPQHF.

This clonotype was found many times. The chain uses TRBV6-5 and TRBJ1-3, with D uncertain. This CDR3 spans 12 amino acids. V lost 6 bases to trimming and J lost 1 base, with 4 bases between them. Germline V gene sequence: CDR1 MNHEY, CDR2 SVGAGI. CDR3: CASRSSGNTIYF. CDR3 DNA: TGTGCCAGCAGGTCTTCTGGAAACACCATATATTTT.

This clonotype was counted many times. A junction boundary mismatches the germline segment, possibly from a read error. This chain links TRBV6-2 or TRBV6-3 with TRBJ2-1; D is perhaps TRBD1 or TRBD2 (5 bases each). Germline CDR1 MNHEY, CDR2 SVGEGT. This CDR3 has 13 residues. The CDR3 loop is CASGAGPYTEQFF. In DNA form, the CDR3 reads TGTGCCAGCGGGGCGGGTCCGTACACTGAGCAGTTCTTC.